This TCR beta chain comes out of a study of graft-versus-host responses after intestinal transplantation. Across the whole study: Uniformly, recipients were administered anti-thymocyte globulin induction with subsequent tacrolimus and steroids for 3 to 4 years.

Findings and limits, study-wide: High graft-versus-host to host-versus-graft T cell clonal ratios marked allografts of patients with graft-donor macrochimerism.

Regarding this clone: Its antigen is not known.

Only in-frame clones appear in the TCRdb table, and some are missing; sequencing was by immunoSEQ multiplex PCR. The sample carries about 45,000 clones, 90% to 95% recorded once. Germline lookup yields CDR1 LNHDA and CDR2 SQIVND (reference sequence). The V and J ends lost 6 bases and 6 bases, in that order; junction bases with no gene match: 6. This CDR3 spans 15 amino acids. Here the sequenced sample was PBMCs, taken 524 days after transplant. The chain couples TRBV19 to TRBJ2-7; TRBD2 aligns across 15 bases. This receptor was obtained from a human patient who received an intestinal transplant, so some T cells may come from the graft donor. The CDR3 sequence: CASSGLAGGPGEQYF. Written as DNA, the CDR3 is TGTGCCAGTAGCGGACTAGCGGGAGGGCCGGGCGAGCAGTACTTC.